Shown below are 10 T cell receptor beta chains from a single sample sequenced in a study of blood T cell repertoires in COVID-19. Generated by immunoSEQ multiplex PCR, the TCRdb table keeps only in-frame clones and is missing some. Altogether roughly 300,000 clones are present, about 85% being singletons, with the ten largest covering 2% to 3%. The specimen sequenced was PBMCs or T cells enriched from blood (not recorded which). Source of these receptors: a woman aged 45-60 years who had recovered from COVID-19.

Only one count was recorded for this clone. The chain couples TRBV25-1 to TRBJ1-1; the D gene is possibly TRBD1 (6 bases). This CDR3 is 13 amino acids long. The V gene's germline CDR1 is MGHDK and CDR2 SYGVNS. Trimming pared 3 bases from V and 5 bases from J, leaving 10 bases between. CDR3 DNA sequence: TGTGCCAGCAGTGACAGGGGCCGGACTGAAGCTTTCTTT. Its translation is CASSDRGRTEAFF.

The V gene is TRBV30, the J gene TRBJ1-3; 9 bases fit TRBD1. This CDR3 has 17 amino acids. The germline CDR1 and CDR2 sequences are GTSNPN and SVGIG (reference sequence). Losses at the gene ends were 3 bases for V and 0 bases for J; bases not matched to a gene: 9. CDR3 residues: CAWRGGTGSPSGNTIYF. The CDR3 DNA is TGTGCCTGGAGGGGGGGGACAGGGTCCCCCTCTGGAAACACCATATATTTT.

The rearrangement joins TRBV24-1 to TRBJ1-5; no definite D call. The CDR3 covers 13 residues. Germline CDR1 KGHDR, CDR2 SFDVKD. V was trimmed by 5 bases and J by 9 bases, leaving 13 bases between them. The CDR3: CATSGQGGAPQHF. The CDR3 bases are TGTGCCACCAGTGGGCAAGGAGGAGCGCCCCAGCATTTT.

V gene TRBV19 combines with J gene TRBJ2-3; the D gene is possibly TRBD2 (5 bases). Deletions cut 0 bases from V and 2 bases from J, with 12 bases between. Looked up from germline, CDR1 is LNHDA and CDR2 is SQIVND (reference sequence). The CDR3 covers 16 residues. CDR3 region: CASSIEASLITDTQYF. The DNA for the CDR3 is TGTGCCAGTAGTATAGAGGCTAGCCTAATCACAGATACGCAGTATTTT.

CDR3 residues: CSATRGGTEAFF. The CDR3 DNA sequence: TGCAGCGCCACTAGAGGGGGCACTGAAGCTTTCTTT. The chain combines TRBV29-1 with TRBJ1-1; maybe TRBD1 (6 bases). Trimming took 7 bases from V and 4 from J, leaving 13 bases between them. CDR1 SQVTM and CDR2 ANQGSEA come from the germline V gene. The CDR3 spans 12 residues.

The rearrangement joins TRBV27 to TRBJ2-6; 9 bases fit TRBD2. Trimming at V came to 3 bases and at J to 0 bases, leaving 6 bases not matched to a gene. The CDR3 is 18 residues long. Germline assignment: CDR1 MNHEY and CDR2 SMNVEV (reference sequence). CDR3 residues: CASSFIAGVSSGANVLTF. The DNA for the CDR3 is TGTGCCAGCAGTTTTATAGCGGGAGTGAGCTCTGGGGCCAACGTCCTGACTTTC.

The V and J genes are TRBV7-9 and TRBJ2-1; 12 bases match TRBD1. V shed 5 bases, J shed 0 bases, and the junction held 8 bases outside the gene matches. Per the germline V gene, CDR1 is SEHNR and CDR2 is FQNEAQ (reference sequence). The CDR3 has 18 residues. The CDR3, as DNA: TGTGCCAGCAGCCAGGGACAGGGGGCGAGAAGCTCCTACAATGAGCAGTTCTTC. The encoded protein is CASSQGQGARSSYNEQFF.

The V call is TRBV4-2, the J call TRBJ2-7, with TRBD2 matching over 10 bases. The V gene end was trimmed by 0 bases and the J gene end by 5 bases; junction bases not matched to a gene: 4. Germline V lookup: CDR1 LGHNA, CDR2 YNFKEQ. The CDR3 runs 15 residues. The CDR3 is CASSQDSGRVDEQYF. Written as DNA, the CDR3 is TGTGCCAGCAGCCAAGACAGCGGGAGGGTCGACGAGCAGTACTTC.

Comment on this clone: Other nucleotide sequences in the sample specify the same CDR3. V is TRBV19 and J is TRBJ2-1; TRBD2 matches 10 bases. The CDR3 has 15 residues. V lost 4 bases and J lost 7; bases outside the gene matches: 7. The germline V gene has CDR1 LNHDA and CDR2 SQIVND (reference sequence). Here the CDR3 DNA reads TGTGCCAGTAGTAGCGGACTAGCGGTATATAATGAGCAGTTCTTC. This translates into CASSSGLAVYNEQFF.

V usage is TRBV2 and J usage is TRBJ1-2, with TRBD1 identical over 7 bases. With 0 bases clipped from V and 11 bases from J, the junction kept 6 bases outside the gene matches. Germline values: CDR1 SNHLY, CDR2 FYNNEI. There are 13 residues in the CDR3. The CDR3 DNA is TGTGCCAGCAGTGAAGCCCGGGACAGCTTTTACACCTTC. It yields the protein CASSEARDSFYTF.